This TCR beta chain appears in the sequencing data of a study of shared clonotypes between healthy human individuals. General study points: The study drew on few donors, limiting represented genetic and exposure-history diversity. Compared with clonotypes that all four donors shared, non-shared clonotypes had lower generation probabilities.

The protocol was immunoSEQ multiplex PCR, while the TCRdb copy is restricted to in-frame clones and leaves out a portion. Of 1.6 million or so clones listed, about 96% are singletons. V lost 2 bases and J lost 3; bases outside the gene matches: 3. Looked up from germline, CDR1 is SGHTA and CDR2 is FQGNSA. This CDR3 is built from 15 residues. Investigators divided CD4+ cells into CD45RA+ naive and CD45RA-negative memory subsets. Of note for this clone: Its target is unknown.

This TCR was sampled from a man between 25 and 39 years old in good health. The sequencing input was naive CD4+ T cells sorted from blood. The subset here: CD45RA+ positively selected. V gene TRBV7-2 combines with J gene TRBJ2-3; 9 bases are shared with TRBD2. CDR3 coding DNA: TGTGCCAGCAGCTTAAGGCGGGAGGGGACAGATACGCAGTATTTT. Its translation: CASSLRREGTDTQYF.